Shown below are 10 T cell receptor beta chains from a single sample sequenced in a study of blood T cells in healthy people across ages. Using a J-beta primer mix together with a sample-barcoded 5' primer, a second PCR was run for roughly 6 to 11 cycles. TCRdb passed the 5' RACE reads through MiXCR, listing each CDR3 protein once. Counted here are 700,000 or so distinct CDR3 sequences, 20% to 25% occurring once; the ten biggest clones make up about 22%. Sequenced sample: blood. Receptors originate from a man between 65 and 80 years old in good health.

This chain joins TRBV19 and TRBJ2-3, with D tentatively TRBD1 (6 bases). Germline values: CDR1 LNHDA, CDR2 SQIVND (reference sequence). This CDR3 is built from 15 residues. V dropped 1 base and J dropped 0 bases, with 8 bases sitting between them. CDR3 amino acids: CASSIADRSTDTQYF. CDR3 sequence (DNA): TGTGCCAGTAGTATAGCGGACAGAAGCACAGATACGCAGTATTTT.

On this clonotype: The junction differs from germline at one of its ends, possibly a read error. The genes are TRBV27 and TRBJ2-6; the D gene is possibly TRBD1 (6 bases). The CDR3 extends over 17 amino acids. The germline gives CDR1 MNHEY, CDR2 SMNVEV (reference sequence). The CDR3 loop reads CASSLLRGGSGANVPTF. The CDR3 DNA reads as TGTGCCAGCAGTCTCCTGCGTGGGGGCTCTGGGGCCAACGTCCCGACTTTC. Complete variable domain (other parts from reference TRBV27 and TRBJ2-6): EAQVTQNPRYLITVTGKKLTVTCSQNMNHEYMSWYRQDPGLGLRQIYYSMNVEVTDKGDVPEGYKVSRKEKRNFPLILESPSPNQTSLYFCASSLLRGGSGANVPTFGAGSRLTVL.

Many counts were recorded for this clonotype. The chain is built from TRBV5-1 and TRBJ2-3; 9 positions match TRBD1. Trimming took 5 bases from V and 5 from J; bases not matched to a gene: 6. The CDR3 sequence is 14 residues long. Germline CDR1 is SGHRS and CDR2 is YFSETQ. CDR3 amino acids: CASRRQGDRDTQYF. CDR3 nucleotide sequence: TGCGCCAGCAGGCGACAGGGGGACAGAGATACGCAGTATTTT.

This clonotype appeared many times. The chain uses TRBV7-9 and TRBJ1-1; D possibly corresponds to TRBD1 (5 bases). CDR3 length: 13 amino acids. The V gene's germline CDR1 is SEHNR and CDR2 FQNEAQ (reference sequence). Between the trimmed V and J ends, which lost 1 base and 7 bases, there was a span of 10 bases. The CDR3 DNA reads TGTGCCAGCAGCTTAGTAGACAGTCTTGAAGCTTTCTTT. This gives the protein CASSLVDSLEAFF.

This clonotype was observed a handful of times. Germline is not matched at one junction end, which may reflect a read error. V usage is TRBV6-6 and J usage is TRBJ1-2; 8 bases are shared with TRBD1. This CDR3 comprises 15 residues. Germline V gene sequence: CDR1 MNHNY, CDR2 SVGAGI (reference sequence). The CDR3 sequence is CAGSPRTGPGYGYTF. The CDR3, as DNA: TGTGCCGGCAGTCCCAGGACAGGGCCGGGCTATGGCTACACCTTC.

This clonotype showed up just a few times. This sequence joins TRBV12-3 or TRBV12-4 and TRBJ1-3; 8 bases are shared with TRBD1. The CDR3 is made up of 14 amino acids. J was trimmed by 7 bases and V by 6 bases; bases with no gene match: 8. The DNA for the CDR3 is TGTGCCAGCAGCCCAACAGGGGGTCTCAACACCATATATTTT. Translation gives CASSPTGGLNTIYF.

This clonotype occurred a few times. The chain is built from TRBV21-1 and TRBJ1-1; TRBD1, as called in the table, went unchecked against the DNA. TRBV21-1 is labeled a pseudogene. This CDR3 has 17 residues. For the CDR3, the DNA is TGTGCCAGCAGCAAATTGAAACAGGGGAGTTTGAACACTGAAGCTTTCTTT. Translation: CASSKLKQGSLNTEAFF.

In this sample, this clonotype turned up a few times. The chain joins TRBV5-1 to TRBJ2-5; 7 nucleotides line up with TRBD1. The CDR3 runs to 12 residues. Germline loops: CDR1 SGHRS, CDR2 YFSETQ. The ends lost 7 bases at V and 4 bases at J; junction bases unmatched: 4. The CDR3, as DNA: TGCGCCAGCTCCGACAGGGCAGAGACCCAGTACTTC. It translates to CASSDRAETQYF.

V is TRBV19 and J is TRBJ2-1; D possibly corresponds to TRBD2 (6 bases). Trimming removed 3 bases at V and 8 bases at J, with 11 bases between. In germline, CDR1 is LNHDA, CDR2 SQIVND (reference sequence). The CDR3 is made up of 13 amino acids. DNA of the CDR3: TGTGCCAGTAGTATTCGGGGGAGGTATGAGCAGTTCTTC. Translation: CASSIRGRYEQFF.

This clonotype has a handful of counts. The chain couples TRBV24-1 to TRBJ1-3; D might be TRBD1 (5 bases). The germline CDR1 and CDR2 sequences are KGHDR and SFDVKD. Between the trimmed V and J ends, which lost 5 bases and 4 bases, there was a span of 8 bases. This CDR3 contains 13 residues. The DNA for the CDR3 is TGTGCCACCAGTGTGGCAGGGGGAAACACCATATATTTT. Amino acids: CATSVAGGNTIYF.